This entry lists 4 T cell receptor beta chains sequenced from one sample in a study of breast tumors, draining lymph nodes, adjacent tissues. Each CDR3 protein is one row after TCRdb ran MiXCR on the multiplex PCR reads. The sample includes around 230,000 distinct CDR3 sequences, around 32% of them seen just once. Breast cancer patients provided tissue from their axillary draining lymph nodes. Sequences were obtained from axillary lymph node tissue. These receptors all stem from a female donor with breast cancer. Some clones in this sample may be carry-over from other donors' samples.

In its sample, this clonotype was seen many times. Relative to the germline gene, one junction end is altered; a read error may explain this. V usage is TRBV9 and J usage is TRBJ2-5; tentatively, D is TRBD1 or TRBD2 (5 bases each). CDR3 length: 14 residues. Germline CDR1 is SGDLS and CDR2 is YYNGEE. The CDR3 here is CASSGGARQETQSF. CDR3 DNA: TGTGCCAGCAGCGGAGGGGCGAGACAAGAGACCCAGTCCTTC.

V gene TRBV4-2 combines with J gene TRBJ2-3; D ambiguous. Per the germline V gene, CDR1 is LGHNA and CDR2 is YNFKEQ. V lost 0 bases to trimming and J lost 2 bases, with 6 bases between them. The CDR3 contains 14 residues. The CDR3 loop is CASSQDANTDTQYF. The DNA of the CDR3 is TGTGCCAGCAGCCAAGATGCCAACACAGATACGCAGTATTTT.

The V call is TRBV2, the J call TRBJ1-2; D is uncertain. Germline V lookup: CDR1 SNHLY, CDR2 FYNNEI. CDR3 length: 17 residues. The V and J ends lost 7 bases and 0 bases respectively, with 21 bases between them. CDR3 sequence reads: CASTGTAGERTNYGYTF. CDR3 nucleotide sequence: TGTGCCAGCACGGGTACTGCCGGGGAACGGACTAACTATGGCTACACCTTC.

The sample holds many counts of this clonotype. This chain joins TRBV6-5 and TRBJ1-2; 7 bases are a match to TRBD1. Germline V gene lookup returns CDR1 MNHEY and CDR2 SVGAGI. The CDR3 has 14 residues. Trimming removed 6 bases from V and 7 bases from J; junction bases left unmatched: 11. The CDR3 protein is CASSQQGTWGGYTF. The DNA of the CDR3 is TGTGCCAGCAGCCAACAGGGGACGTGGGGTGGCTACACCTTC.